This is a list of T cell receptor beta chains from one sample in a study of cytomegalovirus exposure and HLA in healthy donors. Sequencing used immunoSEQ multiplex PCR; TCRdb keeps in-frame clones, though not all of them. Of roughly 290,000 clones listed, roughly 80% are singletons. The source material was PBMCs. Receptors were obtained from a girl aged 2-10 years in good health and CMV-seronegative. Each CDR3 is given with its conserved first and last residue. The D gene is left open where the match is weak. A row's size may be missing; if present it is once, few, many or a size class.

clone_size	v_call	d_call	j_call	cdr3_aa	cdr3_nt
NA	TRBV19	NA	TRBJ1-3	CASTPGATLLGTIYF	TGTGCCAGTACGCCAGGGGCCACACTACTAGGCACCATATATTTT
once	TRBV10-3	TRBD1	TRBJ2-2	CAITPTGGTGELFF	TGTGCCATCACACCGACAGGGGGGACCGGGGAGCTGTTTTTT
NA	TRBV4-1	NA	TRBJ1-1	CASSQEGAPNTEAFF	TGCGCCAGCAGCCAAGAGGGGGCCCCGAACACTGAAGCTTTCTTT
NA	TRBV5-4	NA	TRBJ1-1	CASSVRVNTEAFF	TGTGCCAGCAGCGTCAGGGTGAACACTGAAGCTTTCTTT
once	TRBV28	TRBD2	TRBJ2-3	CASSLFASGGGLRTQYF	TGTGCCAGCAGTTTATTCGCTAGCGGGGGGGGTTTACGTACGCAGTATTTT
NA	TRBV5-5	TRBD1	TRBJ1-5	CASSNPSGTGANQPQHF	TGTGCCAGCAGCAACCCCTCCGGGACAGGGGCCAATCAGCCCCAGCATTTT
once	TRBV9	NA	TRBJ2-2	CASSVEPQNTGELFF	TGTGCCAGCAGCGTCGAGCCCCAGAACACCGGGGAGCTGTTTTTT
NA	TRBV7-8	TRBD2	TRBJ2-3	CASSLGTSGVTDTQYF	TGTGCCAGCAGCTTGGGGACTAGCGGGGTCACAGATACGCAGTATTTT
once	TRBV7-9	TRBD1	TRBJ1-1	CASSPARGQGDFF	TGTGCCAGCAGCCCCGCGAGGGGACAGGGAGATTTCTTT
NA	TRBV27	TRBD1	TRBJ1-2	CASSYRDRGWGYTF	TGTGCCAGCAGTTACCGGGACAGGGGTTGGGGCTACACCTTC
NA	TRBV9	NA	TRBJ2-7	CASSVRGSSSYEQYF	TGTGCCAGCAGCGTAAGGGGCTCTAGCTCCTACGAGCAGTACTTC
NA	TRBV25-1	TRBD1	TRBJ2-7	CASSEYAGQAGEQYF	TGTGCCAGCAGTGAATACGCGGGACAGGCTGGCGAGCAGTACTTC
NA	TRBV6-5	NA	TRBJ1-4	CASRPQGSNEKLFF	TGTGCCAGCAGACCGCAGGGTTCTAATGAAAAACTGTTTTTT
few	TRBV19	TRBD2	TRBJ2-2	CASSILAGVTGELFF	TGTGCCAGTAGTATACTAGCGGGGGTTACCGGGGAGCTGTTTTTT
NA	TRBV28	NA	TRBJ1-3	CASSLFPGPIGNTIYF	TGTGCCAGCAGTTTATTTCCAGGGCCGATAGGAAACACCATATATTTT
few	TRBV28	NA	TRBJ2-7	CASSLQGYEQYF	TGTGCCAGCAGCCTACAGGGCTACGAGCAGTACTTC
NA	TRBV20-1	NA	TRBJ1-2	CSPFRPYGYTF	TGCAGTCCTTTCCGTCCGTATGGCTACACCTTC
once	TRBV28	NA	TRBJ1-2	CASSLENKPHYGYTF	TGTGCCAGCAGTTTAGAAAACAAACCACATTATGGCTACACCTTC
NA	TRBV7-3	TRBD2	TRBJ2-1	CASSLLAGGPEVYNEQFF	TGTGCCAGCAGCTTACTAGCGGGAGGGCCGGAGGTATACAATGAGCAGTTCTTC
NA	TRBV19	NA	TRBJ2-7	CASSSAGGNYEQYF	TGTGCCAGTAGTAGTGCAGGGGGGAACTACGAGCAGTACTTC
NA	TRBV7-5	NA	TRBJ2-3	CARSYRGRGLGSAGEKDTQYF	TGTGCCAGAAGCTATAGGGGGCGGGGTTTGGGTTCAGCGGGAGAGAAGGATACGCAGTATTTT
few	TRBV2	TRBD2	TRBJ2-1	CATVGLANEQFF	TGTGCCACTGTGGGACTAGCAAATGAGCAGTTCTTC
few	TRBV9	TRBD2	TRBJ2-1	CASSASGSGRSYNEQFF	TGTGCCAGCAGCGCTAGCGGGAGCGGGAGGTCCTACAATGAGCAGTTCTTC
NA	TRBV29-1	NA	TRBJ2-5	CSVVRAGETQYF	TGCAGCGTTGTAAGGGCGGGGGAGACCCAGTACTTC
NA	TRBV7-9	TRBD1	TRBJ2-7	CASSLGGTGTYEQYF	TGTGCCAGCAGCTTAGGGGGGACAGGGACCTACGAGCAGTACTTC
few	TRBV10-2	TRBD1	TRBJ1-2	CASTQGDYGYTF	TGCGCCAGCACGCAGGGGGACTATGGCTACACCTTC
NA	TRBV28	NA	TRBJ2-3	CASTWGLGTQYF	TGTGCCAGCACCTGGGGCTTGGGTACGCAGTATTTT
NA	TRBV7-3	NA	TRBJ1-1	CASSLTGFTEAFF	TGTGCCAGCAGCTTAACCGGGTTCACTGAAGCTTTCTTT
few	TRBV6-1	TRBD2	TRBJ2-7	CASRSGGGAYEQYF	TGTGCCAGCAGGAGCGGGGGGGGCGCGTACGAGCAGTACTTC
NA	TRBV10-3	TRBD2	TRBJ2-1	CAIRREGLGQFF	TGTGCCATCAGGCGGGAGGGCCTGGGGCAGTTCTTC
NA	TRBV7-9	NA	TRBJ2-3	CASSLDVLSDTQYF	TGTGCCAGCAGCTTAGACGTACTTTCAGATACGCAGTATTTT
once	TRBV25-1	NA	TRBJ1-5	CASSTTEKYQPQHF	TGTGCCAGCAGTACGACTGAGAAATATCAGCCCCAGCATTTT
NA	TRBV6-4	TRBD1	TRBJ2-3	CARLNRGHTQYF	TGTGCCAGGCTGAACAGGGGGCATACGCAGTATTTT
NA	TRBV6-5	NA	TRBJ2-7	CASRRPGGQSYEQYF	TGTGCCAGCAGACGCCCCGGGGGGCAATCCTACGAGCAGTACTTC
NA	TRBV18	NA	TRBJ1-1	CASSPFRDTEAFF	TGTGCCAGCTCACCATTCAGGGACACTGAAGCTTTCTTT
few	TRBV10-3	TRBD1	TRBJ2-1	CAISDLTGTLGEQFF	TGTGCCATCAGTGACTTGACAGGGACCTTAGGTGAGCAGTTCTTC
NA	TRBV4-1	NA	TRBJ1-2	CASSQDPTAGPYGYTF	TGCGCCAGCAGCCAAGATCCCACGGCAGGGCCATATGGCTACACCTTC
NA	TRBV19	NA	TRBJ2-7	CASSPRTATYEQYF	TGTGCCAGTAGCCCTCGGACAGCTACCTACGAGCAGTACTTC
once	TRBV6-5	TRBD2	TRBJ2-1	CASSYSRSGTYNEQFF	TGTGCCAGCAGTTACTCGCGTAGCGGGACCTACAATGAGCAGTTCTTC
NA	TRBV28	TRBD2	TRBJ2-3	CASRLGLVLPGTSGDTDTQYF	TGTGCCAGCAGACTTGGACTGGTCTTACCCGGTACGAGCGGGGACACAGATACGCAGTATTTT
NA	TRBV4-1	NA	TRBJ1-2	CASSQGPEGLYGYTF	TGCGCCAGCAGCCAAGGGCCGGAGGGGCTGTATGGCTACACCTTC
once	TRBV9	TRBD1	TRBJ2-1	CASSPKHHRGLEFF	TGTGCCAGCAGCCCAAAGCACCACAGGGGTCTGGAGTTCTTC
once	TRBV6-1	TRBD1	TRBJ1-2	CASSDMTGPYGYTF	TGTGCCAGCAGTGATATGACAGGGCCCTATGGCTACACCTTC